The rows below give T cell receptor beta chains drawn from one sample of a study of regulatory T cells in long-lasting Graves disease. TCRdb called the multiplex PCR reads again in MiXCR, with one record for every CDR3 protein. This sample carries over 650,000 distinct CDR3 sequences, 25% to 35% of them seen once, and the ten largest clones take roughly 41%. The material was peripheral blood mononuclear cells (PBMCs), obtained when the disease was refractory, from a patient treated with antithyroid drugs. These receptors were taken from a female donor with Graves disease. The CDR3 runs from the conserved cysteine through the conserved F or W. The D gene is left open where the match is weak. The listing skips clone size in some rows; elsewhere it reads once, few, many or a size class.

TRBD2	.	TRBV20-1	TRBJ2-7	14	CSAREKREGHEQYF	TGCAGTGCTAGAGAGAAGCGGGAGGGCCACGAGCAGTACTTC
.	many	TRBV18	TRBJ1-1	14	CASSLSIRDTEAFF	TGTGCCAGCTCACTGTCTATCCGAGACACTGAAGCTTTCTTT
.	.	TRBV6-2/TRBV6-3	TRBJ1-5	12	CASSTVIQPQHF	TGTGCCAGCAGTACAGTGATTCAGCCCCAGCATTTT
.	.	TRBV18	TRBJ1-3	15	CASSPPASSGNTIYF	TGTGCCAGCTCACCACCAGCTAGCTCTGGAAACACCATATATTTT
.	few	TRBV11-2	TRBJ1-4	16	CASNLDGTATNEKLFF	TGTGCCAGCAATTTGGACGGGACTGCAACTAATGAAAAACTGTTTTTT
TRBD1	few	TRBV7-6	TRBJ1-1	13	CATSQGSGTEAFF	TGTGCCACTTCACAGGGGTCCGGCACTGAAGCTTTCTTT
.	.	TRBV11-2	TRBJ1-1	16	CASSLTPGQGQTEAFF	TGTGCCAGCAGCTTAACCCCTGGCCAGGGTCAAACTGAAGCTTTCTTT
TRBD1	few	TRBV29-1	TRBJ1-1	13	CSVQDRGGTEAFF	TGCAGCGTACAGGACAGGGGGGGGACTGAAGCTTTCTTT
.	.	TRBV2	TRBJ1-1	12	CASFRGQGRAFF	TGTGCCAGCTTTCGGGGGCAGGGTAGAGCTTTCTTT
TRBD1	.	TRBV5-1	TRBJ1-2	13	CASSSDRGDGYTF	TGCGCCAGCAGCTCAGACAGGGGTGATGGCTACACCTTC
TRBD1	.	TRBV9	TRBJ1-1	14	CASTRGGVWVEAFF	TGTGCCAGCACCAGGGGGGGGGTCTGGGTAGAAGCTTTCTTT
.	.	TRBV2	TRBJ2-7	12	CANTGPSYEQYF	TGTGCCAACACAGGGCCCTCCTACGAGCAGTACTTC
.	.	TRBV27	TRBJ2-7	12	CASSSPRGGQYF	TGTGCCAGCAGTTCCCCCCGGGGCGGTCAGTACTTC
.	.	TRBV12-3/TRBV12-4	TRBJ1-1	13	CASSLTQSTEAFF	TGTGCCAGCAGCCTTACCCAGAGCACTGAAGCTTTCTTT
TRBD1	.	TRBV20-1	TRBJ2-7	13	CSARQGSAAEQYF	TGCAGTGCGAGACAGGGTTCCGCAGCCGAGCAGTACTTC
.	few	TRBV28	TRBJ1-4	18	CASRSPWRDLQTNEKLFF	TGTGCCAGCAGATCTCCCTGGAGGGACCTGCAGACTAATGAAAAACTGTTTTTT
TRBD1	.	TRBV19	TRBJ1-2	15	CASSIDPQGSDGYTF	TGTGCCAGTAGTATAGACCCACAGGGGTCAGATGGCTACACCTTC
.	.	TRBV6-1	TRBJ1-5	14	CASSEAGAYQPQRF	TGTGCCAGCAGTGAAGCTGGCGCCTATCAGCCCCAGCGTTTT
.	few	TRBV14	TRBJ2-7	14	CASSLGLPRYEQYF	TGTGCCAGCAGCCTTGGACTCCCCCGATACGAGCAGTACTTC
.	few	TRBV27	TRBJ1-1	15	CASSRAGLMNTEAFF	TGTGCCAGTAGTCGCGCAGGGCTTATGAACACTGAAGCTTTCTTT
.	many	TRBV12-3/TRBV12-4	TRBJ1-2	17	CASSLALHPTAYYGYTF	TGTGCCAGCAGTTTAGCGTTGCACCCGACAGCTTACTATGGCTACACCTTC
.	.	TRBV6-1	TRBJ2-7	18	CASSPYPPKDRPTYEQYF	TGTGCCAGCAGTCCGTACCCCCCAAAGGACAGACCAACCTACGAGCAGTACTTC
TRBD1	many	TRBV28	TRBJ1-1	18	CASSSPGTGAIPNTEAFF	TGTGCCAGCAGTTCCCCCGGGACAGGGGCTATCCCGAACACTGAAGCTTTCTTT
.	.	TRBV15	TRBJ1-4	18	CATSSLRESDATNEKLFF	TGTGCCACCAGCTCCTTGCGGGAGTCTGATGCAACTAATGAAAAACTGTTTTTT
.	once	TRBV7-9	TRBJ1-1	15	CASSGSGYINTEAFF	TGTGCCAGCAGCGGCAGTGGCTACATAAACACTGAAGCTTTCTTT
.	many	TRBV2	TRBJ1-1	13	CASNLKAGTEAFF	TGTGCCAGCAACCTCAAGGCGGGCACTGAAGCTTTCTTT
.	many	TRBV28	TRBJ2-7	14	CASSLGGRNYEQYF	TGTGCCAGCAGTTTAGGGGGTAGGAACTACGAGCAGTACTTC
.	few	TRBV20-1	TRBJ1-2	14	CSASAFPANYGYTF	TGCAGTGCTAGTGCGTTCCCAGCTAACTATGGCTACACCTTC
.	many	TRBV12-3/TRBV12-4	TRBJ1-6	17	CASSLRGGSSYNSPLHF	TGTGCCAGCAGTTTGCGTGGGGGTAGCTCCTATAATTCACCCCTCCACTTT
.	.	TRBV12-3/TRBV12-4	TRBJ1-5	12	CASSRSGEPQHF	TGTGCCAGCAGCCGATCAGGGGAGCCCCAGCATTTT
TRBD1	.	TRBV20-1	TRBJ2-5	15	CSVETGQGGKETQYF	TGCAGTGTTGAGACGGGACAGGGGGGAAAAGAGACCCAGTACTTC
.	few	TRBV7-3	TRBJ2-7	17	CASSLSTGTSHSYEQYF	TGTGCCAGCAGCTTAAGTACTGGGACTTCACATTCCTACGAGCAGTACTTC
TRBD1	.	TRBV27	TRBJ1-5	16	CASSRDRPYSNQPQHF	TGTGCCAGCAGCCGGGACAGACCATATAGCAATCAGCCCCAGCATTTT
.	.	TRBV2	TRBJ1-1	16	CASSDRGFRMNTEAFF	TGTGCCAGCAGTGATCGGGGGTTTAGGATGAACACTGAAGCTTTCTTT
.	many	TRBV28	TRBJ1-3	15	CATCPLGTHGNTIYF	TGTGCCACCTGCCCCTTGGGGACACATGGAAACACCATATATTTT